This T cell receptor beta chain is drawn from a study of cytomegalovirus exposure and HLA in healthy donors. Both 60 Vbeta primers and 13 Jbeta primers went into the PCR. The data were produced by immunoSEQ multiplex PCR, yet TCRdb's version contains in-frame clones alone and is incomplete. The profile shows about 190,000 clones, approximately 77% of them singletons. Looked up from germline, CDR1 is MNHEY and CDR2 is SMNVEV (reference sequence). This CDR3 contains 15 residues. V shed 6 bases and J 3 bases; nucleotides not matched to a gene: 4. The source is a man in his forties or fifties in good health and CMV-seropositive. Sequences were obtained from PBMCs. The chain combines TRBV27 with TRBJ1-5; 11 bases match TRBD1. CDR3 DNA sequence: TGTGCCAGCAGATGGACAGGGGGCATCAATCAGCCCCAGCATTTT. Protein sequence: CASRWTGGINQPQHF.